These 17 T cell receptor beta chains share one sample of origin, sequenced in a study of cytomegalovirus exposure and HLA in healthy donors. PCR involved 60 Vbeta and 13 Jbeta primers. The method was immunoSEQ multiplex PCR; TCRdb's version includes in-frame clones alone and lacks a portion of them. The sample has 110,000 or so clones, approximately 72% seen once; the top ten hold around 2.1%. Sequencing was done on a sample of PBMCs. The receptors stem from a man aged 25 to 40 in good health and CMV-seronegative.

The rearrangement links TRBV7-9 to TRBJ2-3; D may be TRBD2 (6 bases). The CDR3 runs to 16 residues. Trimming took 4 bases from V and 3 from J, leaving 17 bases between them. Germline-derived CDR1 and CDR2 are SEHNR and FQNEAQ (reference sequence). The DNA for the CDR3 is TGTGCCAGCAGCTGGTCCGGAGGGGTTTTAACAGATACGCAGTATTTT. Amino acids: CASSWSGGVLTDTQYF.

A few counts support this clone. The chain recombines TRBV29-1 with TRBJ2-1, with 7 bases aligning to TRBD1. This CDR3 spans 14 amino acids. The V segment lost 7 bases and the J segment 9 bases; nucleotides outside the gene matches: 15. The germline gives CDR1 SQVTM, CDR2 ANQGSEA. The CDR3 sequence is CSEASGTDLGEQFF. DNA of the CDR3: TGCAGCGAGGCATCCGGGACAGACCTCGGTGAGCAGTTCTTC.

The gene calls are TRBV18 and TRBJ1-1; tentatively, D is TRBD1 (5 bases). V was clipped by 2 bases and J by 0 bases, with 13 bases between them. CDR3 length: 16 residues. Germline loops: CDR1 KGHSH, CDR2 LQKENI. CDR3 nucleotide sequence: TGTGCCAGCTCACCAAAATCGGACACCATGAACACTGAAGCTTTCTTT. This codes for CASSPKSDTMNTEAFF.

The chain employs TRBV5-4 and TRBJ2-5, with TRBD2 matching 9 bases. The CDR3 loop spans 15 amino acids. V trimming: 0 bases; J trimming: 4 bases; junction bases outside the gene matches: 4. Germline CDR1 and CDR2: SGHNT and YYREEE (reference sequence). The CDR3 coding sequence is TGTGCCAGCAGCTTGGTGGCGGGAGGGCTAGAGACCCAGTACTTC. Protein: CASSLVAGGLETQYF. The full variable domain, completed using reference TRBV5-4 and TRBJ2-5, is ETGVTQSPTHLIKTRGQQVTLRCSSQSGHNTVSWYQQALGQGPQFIFQYYREEENGRGNFPPRFSGLQFPNYSSELNVNALELDDSALYLCASSLVAGGLETQYFGPGTRLLVL.

The rearrangement links TRBV5-6 to TRBJ2-5; D is perhaps TRBD1 (5 bases). Trimming removed 6 bases from V and 5 bases from J, with 17 bases in between. Germline V gives CDR1 SGHDT, CDR2 YYEEEE. This CDR3 comprises 14 residues. CDR3 bases: TGTGCCAGCACCACCGTAGGGGTCCGGGAGACCCAGTACTTC. This gives the protein CASTTVGVRETQYF.

Only a few counts were recorded for this clone. The J gene is TRBJ2-7, the V gene TRBV11-2, with TRBD1 identical over 7 bases. The CDR3 is 12 amino acids. Germline-derived CDR1 and CDR2 are SGHAT and FQNNGV. With V trimmed by 4 bases and J by 6 bases, 3 bases remained unmatched. CDR3 region: CASSWGQSEQYF. CDR3 nucleotide sequence: TGTGCCAGCAGCTGGGGACAGTCCGAGCAGTACTTC.

This sequence joins TRBV28 and TRBJ2-1; a possible D gene is TRBD2 (6 bases). Germline loops: CDR1 MDHEN, CDR2 SYDVKM. The CDR3 covers 14 residues. Trimming took off 10 bases at V and 5 bases at J, with 18 bases between the two ends. The chain's CDR3 is CATLGTPRNNEQFF. The CDR3 DNA reads as TGTGCCACTCTGGGGACTCCTAGAAACAATGAGCAGTTCTTC.

The V call is TRBV2, the J call TRBJ1-1, with D perhaps matching TRBD1 (6 bases). Germline V lookup: CDR1 SNHLY, CDR2 FYNNEI. The CDR3 totals 13 residues. Trimming shortened V by 6 bases and J by 5 bases, and 13 bases separated the two germline ends. CDR3 in amino acids: CASSYRDGTEAFF. The CDR3 region has the DNA TGTGCCAGCAGCTACAGGGACGGGACTGAAGCTTTCTTT.

The chain joins TRBV19 to TRBJ2-7, with a weak D call TRBD1 (5 bases). This CDR3 contains 14 residues. CDR1 and CDR2 (germline): LNHDA, SQIVND (reference sequence). Trimming stripped 6 bases from V and 0 bases from J, with 12 bases between. The chain's CDR3 is CASSEQALSYEQYF. Written as DNA, the CDR3 is TGTGCCAGTAGCGAACAGGCTCTCTCCTACGAGCAGTACTTC.

CDR3 DNA: TGTGCCAGCAGCATCGACTCGTATTCCTACGAGCAGTACTTC. Encoded protein: CASSIDSYSYEQYF. This sequence joins TRBV9 and TRBJ2-7; no firm D call. Germline V gives CDR1 SGDLS, CDR2 YYNGEE. The CDR3 is 14 amino acids. V gave up 4 bases and J gave up 1 base, with 12 bases separating them.

V is TRBV28 and J is TRBJ2-3; 13 bases match TRBD2. Germline lookup yields CDR1 MDHEN and CDR2 SYDVKM. The CDR3 contains 16 residues. V lost 7 bases to trimming and J lost 6 bases; unmatched junction nucleotides: 10. CDR3 protein: CASTGGLAGNLDTQYF. CDR3 nucleotides: TGTGCCAGCACGGGGGGACTAGCGGGGAATTTGGATACGCAGTATTTT.

The CDR3 region is CASSLYQETQYF. CDR3 nucleotide sequence: TGTGCCAGCAGCCTGTACCAAGAGACCCAGTACTTC. V usage is TRBV7-8 and J usage is TRBJ2-5; D remains ambiguous. Trimming left V 5 bases short and J 0 bases short, with 4 bases between. Germline CDR1 and CDR2: SGHVS and FQNEAQ. The CDR3 runs 12 residues.

The chain recombines TRBV9 with TRBJ2-2; 9 nucleotides line up with TRBD1. Germline CDR1 SGDLS, CDR2 YYNGEE. V lost 3 bases, J lost 1 base, and 4 bases stayed unmatched. This CDR3 comprises 16 residues. CDR3 protein: CASSANRGLNTGELFF. The CDR3, as DNA: TGTGCCAGCAGCGCGAACAGGGGGCTGAACACCGGGGAGCTGTTTTTT. Together with reference TRBV9 and TRBJ2-2, the CDR3 gives the full variable domain: DSGVTQTPKHLITATGQRVTLRCSPRSGDLSVYWYQQSLDQGLQFLIQYYNGEERAKGNILERFSAQQFPDLHSELNLSSLELGDSALYFCASSANRGLNTGELFFGEGSRLTVL.

CDR3 coding DNA: TGTGCCAGCAGCTCAGGATCAGATACGCAGTATTTT. Translating it yields CASSSGSDTQYF. The V gene is TRBV7-6, the J gene TRBJ2-3, with D hard to call. This CDR3 contains 12 residues. Germline V lookup: CDR1 SGHVS, CDR2 FNYEAQ. With 4 bases removed from V and 4 bases from J, the gap between germline ends came to 6 bases.

V usage is TRBV5-4 and J usage is TRBJ2-3, with TRBD2 matching over 16 bases. Looked up from germline, CDR1 is SGHNT and CDR2 is YYREEE (reference sequence). The V gene end was trimmed by 4 bases and the J gene end by 4 bases; junction bases not matched to a gene: 3. The CDR3 runs 16 residues. The CDR3 coding sequence is TGTGCCAGCAGCGCCGGGACTAGCGGGAGGGCAGATACGCAGTATTTT. Translation: CASSAGTSGRADTQYF.

This clone was seen only a few times. The gene calls are TRBV4-1 and TRBJ1-2; 7 bases line up with TRBD1. Germline loops: CDR1 MGHRA, CDR2 YSYEKL. The V gene end was trimmed by 0 bases and the J gene end by 4 bases; junction bases not matched to a gene: 5. The CDR3 has 15 amino acids. The CDR3 DNA reads TGCGCCAGCAGCCAAGATTTCCCAGGGGGCTATGGCTACACCTTC. Its protein is CASSQDFPGGYGYTF.

V is TRBV2 and J is TRBJ2-1; 7 nucleotides align to TRBD2. Trimming removed 8 bases from V and 2 bases from J; junction bases left unmatched: 3. This CDR3 comprises 13 residues. In germline, CDR1 is SNHLY, CDR2 FYNNEI. CDR3 bases: TGTGCCAGCGGGAGGGTCGCCTACAATGAGCAGTTCTTC. It yields the protein CASGRVAYNEQFF.